The entry below gives a single T cell receptor (beta chain) sequence along with its context. The data are from a study of control samples from healthy donors and cancer patients. TCRdb keeps only in-frame clones here, not all; method: immunoSEQ multiplex PCR. Of around 63,000 clones listed, around 87% are singletons. Germline V gene data show CDR1 as SGHDT and CDR2 as YYEEEE. V was pared by 3 bases and J by 0 bases, with 13 bases between. This CDR3 has 15 residues. Sequenced sample: PBMCs. This TCR was sampled from a woman between 45 and 65 years old with head and neck cancer. V usage is TRBV5-6 and J usage is TRBJ2-7, with D perhaps matching TRBD1 (5 bases). The CDR3 protein is CASSSTGDSSYEQYF. The DNA for the CDR3 is TGTGCCAGCAGCTCTACAGGCGACAGCTCCTACGAGCAGTACTTC.